This TCR beta chain originates from a study of siplizumab effects on memory and regulatory T cells. Findings and limits, study-wide: Many proliferating CD4+ or CD8+ clones remained unclassified. Roughly 75-97% of them could not be assigned either a naive or a memory phenotype. Naive T cells were seen as more diverse than memory cells and as major alloresponse contributors.

Germline-derived CDR1 and CDR2 are SGHNT and YENEEA. CDR3 length: 13 residues. V lost 0 bases to trimming and J lost 6 bases, with 6 bases between them. Approximately 100,000 TCR templates were measured in each sample. Clones were sequenced by immunoSEQ multiplex PCR, and TCRdb holds only the in-frame ones, with some missing. The table has about 15,000 clones, approximately 46% seen once. This clone came up many times. Its antigen is unidentified. Kept together in coculture, the mixed lymphocyte reaction cells spent 6 days at 37°C. This rearrangement joins TRBV11-3 to TRBJ2-4; D is unclear. This sequence was found in a human donor in good health; the cells came from an allogeneic mixed lymphocyte reaction. Some clones in this sample may be carry-over from other donors' samples. Sequenced input: CFSE-low (dividing) CD4+ T cells sorted from an allogeneic mixed lymphocyte reaction. CDR3 residues: CASSLDYSNIQYF. CDR3 sequence (DNA): TGTGCCAGCAGCTTAGATTACTCAAACATTCAGTACTTC.